The clone carrying this TCR beta chain was recorded only once. The V and J ends lost 5 bases and 4 bases, in that order; junction bases with no gene match: 1. The germline gives CDR1 SGHDT, CDR2 YYEEEE. The CDR3 extends over 12 amino acids. As handled by the study authors: The assay estimated nucleated cells by amplifying reference gene primers. Generated by immunoSEQ multiplex PCR, the TCRdb table keeps only in-frame clones and is missing some. V, J and clone size are taken as reported in that table, and D and trimming were inferred from the DNA itself. The sample holds 250,000 or so clones; more than 75% are singletons and the top ten take around 1.7%. Donors in Cohort 3 counted as recovered after two negative PCRs, clearance, or symptom resolution. The record originates from a study of blood T cell repertoires in COVID-19. In the study overall: Specimens from acute and convalescent COVID-19 originated in the United States, Italy and Spain.

The clonotype was recovered from a man between 40 and 49 years old who had recovered from COVID-19. The V gene is TRBV5-6, the J gene TRBJ1-2; TRBD1 matches at 8 bases. Sequencing was done on a sample of PBMCs or T cells enriched from blood (not recorded which). The CDR3 loop reads CASRGQVYGYTF. The CDR3 DNA is TGTGCCAGCAGGGGACAGGTCTATGGCTACACCTTC.